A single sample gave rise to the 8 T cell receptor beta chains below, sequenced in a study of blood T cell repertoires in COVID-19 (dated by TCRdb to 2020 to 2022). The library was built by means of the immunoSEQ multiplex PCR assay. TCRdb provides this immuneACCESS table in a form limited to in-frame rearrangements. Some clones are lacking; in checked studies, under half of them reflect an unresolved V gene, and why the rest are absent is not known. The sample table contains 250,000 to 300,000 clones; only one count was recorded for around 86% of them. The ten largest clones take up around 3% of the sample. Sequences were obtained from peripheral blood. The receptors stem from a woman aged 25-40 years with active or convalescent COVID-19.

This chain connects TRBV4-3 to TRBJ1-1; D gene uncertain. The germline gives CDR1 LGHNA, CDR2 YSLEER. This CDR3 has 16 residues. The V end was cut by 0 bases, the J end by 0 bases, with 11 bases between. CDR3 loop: CASSQDGRVMNTEAFF. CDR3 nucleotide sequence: TGCGCCAGCAGCCAAGATGGGCGGGTAATGAACACTGAAGCTTTCTTT.

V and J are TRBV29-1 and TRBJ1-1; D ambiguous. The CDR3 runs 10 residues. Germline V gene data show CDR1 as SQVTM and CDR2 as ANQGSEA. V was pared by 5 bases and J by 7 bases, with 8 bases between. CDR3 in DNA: TGCAGCGTTAGAGAATATGAAGCTTTCTTT. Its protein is CSVREYEAFF.

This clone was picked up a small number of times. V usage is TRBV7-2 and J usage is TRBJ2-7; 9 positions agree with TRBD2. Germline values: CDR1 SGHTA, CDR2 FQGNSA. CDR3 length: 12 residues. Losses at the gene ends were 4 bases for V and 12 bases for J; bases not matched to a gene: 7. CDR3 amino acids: CASSSLAGLPYF. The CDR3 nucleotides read TGTGCCAGCAGCTCTCTAGCGGGGTTGCCGTACTTC.

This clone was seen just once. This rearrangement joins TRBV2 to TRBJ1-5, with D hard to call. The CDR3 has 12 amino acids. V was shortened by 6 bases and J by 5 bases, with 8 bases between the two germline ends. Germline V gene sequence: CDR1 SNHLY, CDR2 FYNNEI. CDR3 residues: CASSGGHQPQHF. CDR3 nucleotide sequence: TGTGCCAGCAGCGGCGGTCATCAGCCCCAGCATTTT.

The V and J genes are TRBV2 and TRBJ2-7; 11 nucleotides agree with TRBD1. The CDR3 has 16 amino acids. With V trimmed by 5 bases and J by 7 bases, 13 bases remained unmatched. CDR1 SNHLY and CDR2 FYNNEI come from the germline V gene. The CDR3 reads CASSRDTGTGGREQYF. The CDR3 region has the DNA TGTGCCAGCAGTCGAGATACCGGGACAGGGGGTAGGGAGCAGTACTTC. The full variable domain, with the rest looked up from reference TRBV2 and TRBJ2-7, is EPEVTQTPSHQVTQMGQEVILRCVPISNHLYFYWYRQILGQKVEFLVSFYNNEISEKSEIFDDQFSVERPDGSNFTLKIRSTKLEDSAMYFCASSRDTGTGGREQYFGPGTRLTVT.

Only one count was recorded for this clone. CDR3 sequence: CASRPSVTEAFF. The CDR3 DNA reads as TGTGCCAGCAGGCCTTCGGTAACTGAAGCTTTCTTT. The rearrangement links TRBV2 to TRBJ1-1; no definite D call. This CDR3 has 12 amino acids. Germline CDR1 SNHLY, CDR2 FYNNEI. Between the trimmed V and J ends, which lost 6 bases and 5 bases, there was a span of 10 bases.

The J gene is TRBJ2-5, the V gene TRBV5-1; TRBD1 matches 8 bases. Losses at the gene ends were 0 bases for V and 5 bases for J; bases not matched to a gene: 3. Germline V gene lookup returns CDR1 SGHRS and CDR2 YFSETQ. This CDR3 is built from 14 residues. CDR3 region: CASSLGQGIETQYF. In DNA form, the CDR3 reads TGCGCCAGCAGCTTGGGACAGGGGATTGAGACCCAGTACTTC.

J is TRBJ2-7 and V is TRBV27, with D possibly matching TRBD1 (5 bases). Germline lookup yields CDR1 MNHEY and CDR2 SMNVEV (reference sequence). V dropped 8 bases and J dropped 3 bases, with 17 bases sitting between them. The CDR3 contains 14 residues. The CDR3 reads CASGLGDSLYEQYF. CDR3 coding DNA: TGTGCCAGCGGTCTAGGCGACAGCCTCTACGAGCAGTACTTC.